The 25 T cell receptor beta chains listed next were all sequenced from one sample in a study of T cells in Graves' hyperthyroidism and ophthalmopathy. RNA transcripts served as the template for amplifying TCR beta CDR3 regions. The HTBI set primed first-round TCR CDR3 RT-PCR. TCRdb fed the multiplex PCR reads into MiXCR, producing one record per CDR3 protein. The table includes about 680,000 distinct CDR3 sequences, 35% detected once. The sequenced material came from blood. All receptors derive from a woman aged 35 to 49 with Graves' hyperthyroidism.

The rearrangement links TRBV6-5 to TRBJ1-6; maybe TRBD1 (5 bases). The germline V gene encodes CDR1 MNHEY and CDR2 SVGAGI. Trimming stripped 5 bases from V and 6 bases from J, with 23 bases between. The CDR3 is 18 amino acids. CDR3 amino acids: CASSKGIGMLLGNSPLHF. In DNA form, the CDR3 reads TGTGCCAGCAGTAAGGGGATAGGGATGTTATTGGGTAATTCACCCCTCCACTTT.

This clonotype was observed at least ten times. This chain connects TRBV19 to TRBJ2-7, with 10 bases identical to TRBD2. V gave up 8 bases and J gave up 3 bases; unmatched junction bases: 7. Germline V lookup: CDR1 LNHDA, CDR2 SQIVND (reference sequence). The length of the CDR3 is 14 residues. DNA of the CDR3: TGTGCCAGTCGGACTAGCGGAGGGGACTACGAGCAGTACTTC. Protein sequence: CASRTSGGDYEQYF.

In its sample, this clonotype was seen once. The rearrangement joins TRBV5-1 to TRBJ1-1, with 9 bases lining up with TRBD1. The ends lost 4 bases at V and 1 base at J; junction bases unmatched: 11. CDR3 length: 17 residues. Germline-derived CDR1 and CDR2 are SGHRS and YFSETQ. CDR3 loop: CASSEQGAGTGNTEAFF. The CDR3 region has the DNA TGCGCCAGCAGCGAACAGGGGGCCGGCACCGGGAACACTGAAGCTTTCTTT.

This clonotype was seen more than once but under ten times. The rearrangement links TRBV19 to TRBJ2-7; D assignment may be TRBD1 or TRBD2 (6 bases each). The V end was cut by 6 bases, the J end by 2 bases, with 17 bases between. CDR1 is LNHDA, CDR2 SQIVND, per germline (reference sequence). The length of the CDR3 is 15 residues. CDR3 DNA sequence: TGTGCCAGTAGCCTCCTCGAGGGGGGCCCCTACGAGCAGTACTTC. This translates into CASSLLEGGPYEQYF.

The chain's CDR3 is CASSSQRGGVGQPQHF. CDR3 DNA sequence: TGTGCCAGCAGCTCCCAGCGGGGGGGAGTCGGTCAGCCCCAGCATTTT. The V gene is TRBV12-3 or TRBV12-4, the J gene TRBJ1-5; D perhaps matches TRBD1 (5 bases). The CDR3 length is 16 residues. Trimming stripped 6 bases from V and 6 bases from J, with 21 bases between.

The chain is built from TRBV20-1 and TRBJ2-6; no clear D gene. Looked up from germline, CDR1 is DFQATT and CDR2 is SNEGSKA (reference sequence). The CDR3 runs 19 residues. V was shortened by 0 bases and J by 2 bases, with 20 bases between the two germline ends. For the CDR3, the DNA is TGCAGTGCTAGAGATCGGTCCACGACCCGAGTCCCTGGGGCCAACGTCCTGACTTTC. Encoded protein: CSARDRSTTRVPGANVLTF.

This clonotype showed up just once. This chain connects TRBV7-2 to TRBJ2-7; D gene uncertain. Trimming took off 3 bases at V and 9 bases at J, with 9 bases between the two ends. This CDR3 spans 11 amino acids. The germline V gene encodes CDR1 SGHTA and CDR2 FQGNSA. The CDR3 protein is CASSFPDTQYF. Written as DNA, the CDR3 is TGTGCCAGCAGCTTCCCCGATACGCAGTACTTC. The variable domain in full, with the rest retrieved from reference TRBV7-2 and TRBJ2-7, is GAGVSQSPSNKVTEKGKDVELRCDPISGHTALYWYRQSLGQGLEFLIYFQGNSAPDKSGLPSDRFSAERTGGSVSTLTIQRTQQEDSAVYLCASSFPDTQYFGPGTRLTVT.

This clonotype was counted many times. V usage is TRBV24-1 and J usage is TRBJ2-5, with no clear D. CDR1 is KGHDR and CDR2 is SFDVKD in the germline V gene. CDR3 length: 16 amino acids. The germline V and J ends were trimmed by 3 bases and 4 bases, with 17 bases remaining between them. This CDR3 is CATSDAQSQTPETQYF. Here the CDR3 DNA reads TGTGCCACCAGTGATGCGCAATCTCAAACCCCAGAGACCCAGTACTTC.

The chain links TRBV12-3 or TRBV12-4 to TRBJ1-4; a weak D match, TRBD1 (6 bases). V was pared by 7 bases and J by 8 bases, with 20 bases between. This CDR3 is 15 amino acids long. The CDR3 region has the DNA TGTGCCAGCACCAGAAAGGGGGTTTTAGGGGAAAAACTGTTTTTT. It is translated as CASTRKGVLGEKLFF.

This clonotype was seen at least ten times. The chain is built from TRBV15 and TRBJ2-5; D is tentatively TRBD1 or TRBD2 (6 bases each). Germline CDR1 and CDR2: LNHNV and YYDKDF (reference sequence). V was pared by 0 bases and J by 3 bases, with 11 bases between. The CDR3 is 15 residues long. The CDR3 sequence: CATSRDYGGEETQYF. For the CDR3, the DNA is TGTGCCACCAGCAGAGATTACGGGGGCGAAGAGACCCAGTACTTC.

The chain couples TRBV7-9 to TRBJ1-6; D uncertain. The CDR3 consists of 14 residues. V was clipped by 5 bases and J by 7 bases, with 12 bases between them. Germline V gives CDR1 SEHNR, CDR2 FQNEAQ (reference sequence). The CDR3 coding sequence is TGTGCCAGCAGCCCACTAGGCGTCAATTCACCCCTCCACTTT. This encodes CASSPLGVNSPLHF.

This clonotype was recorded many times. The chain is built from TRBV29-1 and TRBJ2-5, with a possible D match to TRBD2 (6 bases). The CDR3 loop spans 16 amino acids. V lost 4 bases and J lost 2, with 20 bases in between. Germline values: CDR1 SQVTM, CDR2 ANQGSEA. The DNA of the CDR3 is TGCAGCGTTGGGGCTTCTAGCGCTAGGGGTCAAGAGACCCAGTACTTC. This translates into CSVGASSARGQETQYF.

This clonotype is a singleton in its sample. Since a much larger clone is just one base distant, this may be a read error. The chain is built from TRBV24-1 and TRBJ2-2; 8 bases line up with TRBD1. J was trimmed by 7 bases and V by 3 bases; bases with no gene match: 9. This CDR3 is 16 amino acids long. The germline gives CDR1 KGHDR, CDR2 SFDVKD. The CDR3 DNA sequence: TGTGCCACCAGTGATATGGACAGGGCTGGGGACGGGGAGCTGTTTTTT. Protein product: CATSDMDRAGDGELFF.

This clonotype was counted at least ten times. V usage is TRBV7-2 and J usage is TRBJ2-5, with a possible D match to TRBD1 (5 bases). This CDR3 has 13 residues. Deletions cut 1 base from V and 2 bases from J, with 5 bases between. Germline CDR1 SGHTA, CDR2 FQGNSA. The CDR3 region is CASSLGQQETQYF. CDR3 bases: TGTGCCAGCAGCTTAGGACAGCAAGAGACCCAGTACTTC.

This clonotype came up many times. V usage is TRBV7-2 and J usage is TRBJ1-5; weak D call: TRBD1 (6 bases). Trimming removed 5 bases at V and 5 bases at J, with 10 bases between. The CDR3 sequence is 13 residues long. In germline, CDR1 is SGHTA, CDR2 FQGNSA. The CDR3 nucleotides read TGTGCCAGCAGCGGGACAAGTGATCAGCCCCAGCATTTT. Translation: CASSGTSDQPQHF.

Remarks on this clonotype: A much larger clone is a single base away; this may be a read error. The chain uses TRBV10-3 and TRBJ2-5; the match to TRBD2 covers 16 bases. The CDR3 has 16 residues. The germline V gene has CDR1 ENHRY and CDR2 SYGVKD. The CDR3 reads CATSGTSGGASETQYF. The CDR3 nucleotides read TGTGCCACCAGTGGGACTAGCGGGGGGGCCTCGGAGACCCAGTACTTC.

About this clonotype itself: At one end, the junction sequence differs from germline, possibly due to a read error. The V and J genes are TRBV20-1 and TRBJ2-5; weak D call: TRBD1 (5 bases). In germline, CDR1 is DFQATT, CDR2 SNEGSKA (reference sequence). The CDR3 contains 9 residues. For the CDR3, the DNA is TGCAGTGCAAGGGGATCCGGTTTCTTC. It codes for CSARGSGFF.

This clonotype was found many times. CDR3 in amino acids: CASKSGNQETQYF. Here the CDR3 DNA reads TGTGCCAGCAAGTCCGGTAACCAAGAGACCCAGTACTTC. J is TRBJ2-5 and V is TRBV12-3 or TRBV12-4; the D is unclear. The V and J ends lost 7 bases and 0 bases respectively, with 9 bases between them. This CDR3 spans 13 amino acids.

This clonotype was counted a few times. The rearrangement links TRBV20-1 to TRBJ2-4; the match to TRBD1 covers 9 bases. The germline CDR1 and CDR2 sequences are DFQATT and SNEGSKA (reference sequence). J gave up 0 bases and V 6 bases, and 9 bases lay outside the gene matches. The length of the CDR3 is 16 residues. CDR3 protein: CSASGQGLLAKNIQYF. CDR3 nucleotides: TGCAGTGCATCGGGACAGGGCCTTTTAGCCAAAAACATTCAGTACTTC.

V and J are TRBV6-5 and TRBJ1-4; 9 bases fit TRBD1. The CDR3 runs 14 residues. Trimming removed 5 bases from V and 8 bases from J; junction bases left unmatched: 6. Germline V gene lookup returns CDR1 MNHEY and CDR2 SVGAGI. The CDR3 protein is CASSDLDRGEKLFF. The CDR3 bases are TGTGCCAGCAGTGACCTCGACAGGGGGGAAAAACTGTTTTTT.

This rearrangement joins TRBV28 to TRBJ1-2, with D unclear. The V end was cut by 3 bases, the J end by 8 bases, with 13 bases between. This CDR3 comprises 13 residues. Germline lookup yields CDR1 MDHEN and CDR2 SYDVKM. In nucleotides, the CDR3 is TGTGCCAGCAGTTTTGGGCTGTTGATGGGCTACACCTTC. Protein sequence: CASSFGLLMGYTF.

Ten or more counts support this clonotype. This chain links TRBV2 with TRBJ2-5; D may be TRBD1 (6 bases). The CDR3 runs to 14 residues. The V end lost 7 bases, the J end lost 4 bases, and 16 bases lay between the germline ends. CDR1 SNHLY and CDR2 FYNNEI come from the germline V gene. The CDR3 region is CASNKGGNRETQYF. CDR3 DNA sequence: TGTGCCAGCAATAAAGGGGGAAACCGAGAGACCCAGTACTTC.

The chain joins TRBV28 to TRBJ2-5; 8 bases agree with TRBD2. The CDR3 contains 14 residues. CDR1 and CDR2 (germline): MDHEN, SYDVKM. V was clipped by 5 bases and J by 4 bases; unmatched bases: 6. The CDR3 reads CASSEDSGGETQYF. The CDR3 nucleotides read TGTGCCAGCAGTGAGGACAGCGGGGGAGAGACCCAGTACTTC.

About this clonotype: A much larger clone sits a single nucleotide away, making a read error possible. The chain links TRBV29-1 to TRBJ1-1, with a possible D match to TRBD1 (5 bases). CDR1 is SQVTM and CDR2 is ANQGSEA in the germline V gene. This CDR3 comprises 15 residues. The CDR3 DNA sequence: TGCGGCGTTGAAGATGTACGGGGGTATAGTACTGAAGCTTTCTTT. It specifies CGVEDVRGYSTEAFF.

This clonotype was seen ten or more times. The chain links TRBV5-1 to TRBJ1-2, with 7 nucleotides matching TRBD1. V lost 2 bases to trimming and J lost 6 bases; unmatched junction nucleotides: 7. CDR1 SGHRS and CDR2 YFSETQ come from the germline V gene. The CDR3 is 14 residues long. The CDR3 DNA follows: TGCGCCAGCAGCTTACTGCGACAGGGCGATGGCTACACCTTC. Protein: CASSLLRQGDGYTF.